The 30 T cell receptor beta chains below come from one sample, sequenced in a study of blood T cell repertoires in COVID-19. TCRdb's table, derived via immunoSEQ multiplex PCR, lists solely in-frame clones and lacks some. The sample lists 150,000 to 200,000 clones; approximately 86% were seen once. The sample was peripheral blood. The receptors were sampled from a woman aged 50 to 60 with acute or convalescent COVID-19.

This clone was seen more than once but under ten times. CDR3 residues: CSVVHSSNEKLFF. The CDR3 DNA is TGCAGCGTTGTTCATTCGAGTAATGAAAAACTGTTTTTT. This sequence joins TRBV29-1 and TRBJ1-4; D not certain. The CDR3 is 13 amino acids. CDR1 SQVTM and CDR2 ANQGSEA come from the germline V gene. V was clipped by 4 bases and J by 4 bases, with 10 bases between them.

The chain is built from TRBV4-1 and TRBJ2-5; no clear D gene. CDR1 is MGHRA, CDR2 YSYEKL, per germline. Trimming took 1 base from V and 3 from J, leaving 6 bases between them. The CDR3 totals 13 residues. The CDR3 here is CASSQAQKETQYF. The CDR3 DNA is TGCGCCAGCAGCCAAGCCCAGAAAGAGACCCAGTACTTC.

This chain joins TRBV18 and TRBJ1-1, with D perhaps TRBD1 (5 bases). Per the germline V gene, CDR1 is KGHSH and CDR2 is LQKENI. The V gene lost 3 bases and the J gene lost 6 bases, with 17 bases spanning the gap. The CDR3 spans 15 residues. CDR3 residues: CASSPIQGRGAEAFF. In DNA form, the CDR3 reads TGTGCCAGCTCACCCATACAAGGACGGGGGGCTGAAGCTTTCTTT.

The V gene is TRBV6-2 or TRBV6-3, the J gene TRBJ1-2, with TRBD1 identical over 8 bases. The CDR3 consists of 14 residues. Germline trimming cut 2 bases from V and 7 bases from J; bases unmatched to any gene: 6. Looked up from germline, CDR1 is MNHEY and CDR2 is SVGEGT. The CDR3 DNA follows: TGTGCCAGCAGTTACCGGACAGGGCCTCGTGGCTACACCTTC. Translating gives CASSYRTGPRGYTF.

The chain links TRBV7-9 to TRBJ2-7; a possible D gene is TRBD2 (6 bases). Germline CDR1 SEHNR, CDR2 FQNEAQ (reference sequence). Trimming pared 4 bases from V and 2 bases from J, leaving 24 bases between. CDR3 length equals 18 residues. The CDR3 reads CASSSPPLPGVDPYEQYF. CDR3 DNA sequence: TGTGCCAGCAGCTCGCCTCCCCTTCCGGGGGTCGACCCCTACGAGCAGTACTTC. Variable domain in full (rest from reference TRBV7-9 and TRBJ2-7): DTGVSQNPRHKITKRGQNVTFRCDPISEHNRLYWYRQTLGQGPEFLTYFQNEAQLEKSRLLSDRFSAERPKGSFSTLEIQRTEQGDSAMYLCASSSPPLPGVDPYEQYFGPGTRLTVT.

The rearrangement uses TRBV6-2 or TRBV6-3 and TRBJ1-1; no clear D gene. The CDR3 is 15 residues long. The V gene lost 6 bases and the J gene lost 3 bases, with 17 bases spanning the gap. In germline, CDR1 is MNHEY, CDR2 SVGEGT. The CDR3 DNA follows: TGTGCCAGCAGCCTCCTGCGGGCTGGTGACACTGAAGCTTTCTTT. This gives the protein CASSLLRAGDTEAFF.

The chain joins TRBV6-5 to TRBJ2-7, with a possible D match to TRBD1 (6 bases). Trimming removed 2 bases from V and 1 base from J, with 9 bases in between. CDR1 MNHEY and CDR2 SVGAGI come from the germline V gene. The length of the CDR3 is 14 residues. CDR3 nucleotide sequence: TGTGCCAGCAGTTACCGCGACAGGTCCTACGAGCAGTACTTC. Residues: CASSYRDRSYEQYF.

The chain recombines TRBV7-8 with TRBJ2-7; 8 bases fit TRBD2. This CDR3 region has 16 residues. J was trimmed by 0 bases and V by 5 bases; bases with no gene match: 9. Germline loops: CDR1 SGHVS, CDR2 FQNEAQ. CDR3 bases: TGTGCCAGCAGCATAAAATCGGGGGGGCTCTCCTACGAGCAGTACTTC. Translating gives CASSIKSGGLSYEQYF.

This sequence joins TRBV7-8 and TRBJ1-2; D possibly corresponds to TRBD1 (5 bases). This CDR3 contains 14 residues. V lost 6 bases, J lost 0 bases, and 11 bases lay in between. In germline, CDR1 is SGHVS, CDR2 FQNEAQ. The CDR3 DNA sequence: TGTGCCAGCAGGGAGGGGCTTACTAACTATGGCTACACCTTC. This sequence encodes CASREGLTNYGYTF.

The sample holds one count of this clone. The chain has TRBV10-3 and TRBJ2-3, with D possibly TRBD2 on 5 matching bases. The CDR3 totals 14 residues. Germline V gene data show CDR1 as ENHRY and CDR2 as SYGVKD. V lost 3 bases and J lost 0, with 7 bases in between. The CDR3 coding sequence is TGTGCCATCAGTGATGGGGAGAGCACAGATACGCAGTATTTT. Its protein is CAISDGESTDTQYF.

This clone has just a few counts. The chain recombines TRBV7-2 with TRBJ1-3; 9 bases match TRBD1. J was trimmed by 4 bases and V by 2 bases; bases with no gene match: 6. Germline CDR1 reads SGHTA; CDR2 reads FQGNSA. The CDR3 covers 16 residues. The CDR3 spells CASSLKPGTGGNTIYF. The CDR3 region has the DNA TGTGCCAGCAGCTTAAAACCCGGGACAGGGGGAAACACCATATATTTT.

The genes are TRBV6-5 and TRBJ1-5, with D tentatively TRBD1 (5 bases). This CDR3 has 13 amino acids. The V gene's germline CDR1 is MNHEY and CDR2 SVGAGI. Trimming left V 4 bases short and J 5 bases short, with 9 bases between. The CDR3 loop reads CASSWQGDQPQHF. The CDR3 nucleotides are TGTGCCAGCAGTTGGCAGGGCGATCAGCCCCAGCATTTT.

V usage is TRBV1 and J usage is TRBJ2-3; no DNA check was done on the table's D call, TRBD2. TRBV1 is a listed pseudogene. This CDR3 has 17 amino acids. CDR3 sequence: CTSSQDQGLEGTDTQYF. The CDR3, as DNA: TGCACCAGCAGCCAAGATCAAGGACTAGAGGGCACAGATACGCAGTATTTT.

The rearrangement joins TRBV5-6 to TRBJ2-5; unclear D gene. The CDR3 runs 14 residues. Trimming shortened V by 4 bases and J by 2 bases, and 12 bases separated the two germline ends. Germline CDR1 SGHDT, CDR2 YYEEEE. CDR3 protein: CASSSRNLQETQYF. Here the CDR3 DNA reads TGTGCCAGCAGCAGCAGGAACCTGCAAGAGACCCAGTACTTC.

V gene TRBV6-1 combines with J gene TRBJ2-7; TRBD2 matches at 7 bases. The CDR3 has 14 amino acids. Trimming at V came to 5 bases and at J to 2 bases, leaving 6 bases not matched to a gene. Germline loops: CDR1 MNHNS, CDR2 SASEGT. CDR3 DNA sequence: TGTGCCAGCAGTTATGCGGGGGAGACCTACGAGCAGTACTTC. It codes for CASSYAGETYEQYF.

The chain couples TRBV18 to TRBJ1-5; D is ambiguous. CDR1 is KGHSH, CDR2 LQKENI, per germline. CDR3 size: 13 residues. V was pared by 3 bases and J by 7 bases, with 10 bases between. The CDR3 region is CASSPSREQPQHF. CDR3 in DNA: TGTGCCAGCTCACCGAGTCGGGAACAGCCCCAGCATTTT.

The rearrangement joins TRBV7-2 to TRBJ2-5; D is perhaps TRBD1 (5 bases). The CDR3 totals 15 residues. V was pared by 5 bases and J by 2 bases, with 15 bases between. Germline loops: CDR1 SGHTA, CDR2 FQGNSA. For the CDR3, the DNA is TGTGCCAGCAGCCCCGTGACAGCCCAGCAAGAGACCCAGTACTTC. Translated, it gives CASSPVTAQQETQYF.

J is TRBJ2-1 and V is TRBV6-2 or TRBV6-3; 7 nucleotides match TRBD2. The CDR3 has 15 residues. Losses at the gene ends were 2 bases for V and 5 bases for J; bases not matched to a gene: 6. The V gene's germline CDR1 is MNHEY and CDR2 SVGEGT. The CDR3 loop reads CASSYHLAEHNEQFF. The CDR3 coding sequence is TGTGCCAGCAGTTACCACCTAGCGGAGCACAATGAGCAGTTCTTC.

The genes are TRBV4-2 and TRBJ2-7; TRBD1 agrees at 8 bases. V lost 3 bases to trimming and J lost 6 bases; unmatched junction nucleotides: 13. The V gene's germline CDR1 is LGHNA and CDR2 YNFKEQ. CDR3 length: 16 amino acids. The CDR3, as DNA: TGTGCCAGCAGCCAGGGTCAGGGGGCGGGGTCGGGCGAGCAGTACTTC. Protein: CASSQGQGAGSGEQYF.

The CDR3 DNA is TGTGCCACCAGCCCCCGGGGAGCAGCGGGGGCGACCGGGGAGCTGTTTTTT. Protein: CATSPRGAAGATGELFF. V usage is TRBV15 and J usage is TRBJ2-2; 8 bases align to TRBD2. V lost 5 bases to trimming and J lost 5 bases; unmatched junction nucleotides: 13. Germline V gives CDR1 LNHNV, CDR2 YYDKDF (reference sequence). This CDR3 region has 17 residues.

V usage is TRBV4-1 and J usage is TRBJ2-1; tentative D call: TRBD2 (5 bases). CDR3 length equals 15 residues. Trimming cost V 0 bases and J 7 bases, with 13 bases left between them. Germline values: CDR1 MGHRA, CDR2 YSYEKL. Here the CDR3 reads CASSQDEGFRNEQFF. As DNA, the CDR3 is TGCGCCAGCAGCCAAGATGAGGGATTTAGGAATGAGCAGTTCTTC.

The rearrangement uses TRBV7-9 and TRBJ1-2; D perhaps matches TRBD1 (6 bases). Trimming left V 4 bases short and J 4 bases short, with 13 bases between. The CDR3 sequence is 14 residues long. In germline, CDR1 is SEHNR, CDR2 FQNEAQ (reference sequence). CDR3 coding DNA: TGTGCCAGCAGCTACGGACAGACCTCCTATGGCTACACCTTC. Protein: CASSYGQTSYGYTF.

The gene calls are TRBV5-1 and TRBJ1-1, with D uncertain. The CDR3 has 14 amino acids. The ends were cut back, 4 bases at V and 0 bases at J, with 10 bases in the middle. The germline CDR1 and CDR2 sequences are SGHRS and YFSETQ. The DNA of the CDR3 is TGCGCCAGCAGCCTGGGAGCGGTGAACACTGAAGCTTTCTTT. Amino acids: CASSLGAVNTEAFF.

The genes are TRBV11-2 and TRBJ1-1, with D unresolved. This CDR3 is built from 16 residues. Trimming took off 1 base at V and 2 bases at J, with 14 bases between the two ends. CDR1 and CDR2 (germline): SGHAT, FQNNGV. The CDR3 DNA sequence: TGTGCCAGCAGCTTAGTAGGGCCGGGAGGAAACACTGAAGCTTTCTTT. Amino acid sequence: CASSLVGPGGNTEAFF. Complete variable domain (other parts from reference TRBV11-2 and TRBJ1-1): EAGVAQSPRYKIIEKRQSVAFWCNPISGHATLYWYQQILGQGPKLLIQFQNNGVVDDSQLPKDRFSAERLKGVDSTLKIQPAKLEDSAVYLCASSLVGPGGNTEAFFGQGTRLTVV.

CDR3 DNA: TGCGCCAGCAGTGCCGGGACATTTAACTATGGCTACACCTTC. Translation: CASSAGTFNYGYTF. The genes are TRBV10-2 and TRBJ1-2; possibly TRBD1 for D (6 bases). Trimming removed 4 bases at V and 1 base at J, with 10 bases between. CDR3 size: 14 residues. CDR1 is WSHSY and CDR2 is SAAADI in the germline V gene.

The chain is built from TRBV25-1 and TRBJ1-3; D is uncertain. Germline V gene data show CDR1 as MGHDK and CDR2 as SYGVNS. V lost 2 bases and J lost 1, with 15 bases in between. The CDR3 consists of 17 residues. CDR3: CASSEQARPLSGNTIYF. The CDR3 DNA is TGTGCCAGCAGTGAACAAGCCAGGCCTTTATCTGGAAACACCATATATTTT.

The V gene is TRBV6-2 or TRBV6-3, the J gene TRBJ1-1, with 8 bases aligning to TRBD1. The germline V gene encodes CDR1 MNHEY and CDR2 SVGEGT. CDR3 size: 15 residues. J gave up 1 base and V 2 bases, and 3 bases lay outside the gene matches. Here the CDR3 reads CASSYPGQGNTEAFF. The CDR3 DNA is TGTGCCAGCAGTTACCCCGGACAGGGGAACACTGAAGCTTTCTTT.

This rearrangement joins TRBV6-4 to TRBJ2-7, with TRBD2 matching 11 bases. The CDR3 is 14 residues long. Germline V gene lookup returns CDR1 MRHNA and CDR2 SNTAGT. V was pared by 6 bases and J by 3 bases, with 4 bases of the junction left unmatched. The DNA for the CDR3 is TGTGCCAGCAGGAGACTAGCGGGATTCTACGAGCAGTACTTC. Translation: CASRRLAGFYEQYF.

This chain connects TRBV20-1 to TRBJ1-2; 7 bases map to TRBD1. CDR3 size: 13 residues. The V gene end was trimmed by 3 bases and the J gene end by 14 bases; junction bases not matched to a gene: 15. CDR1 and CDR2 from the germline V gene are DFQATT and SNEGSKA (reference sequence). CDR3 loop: CSASPATKGAYTF. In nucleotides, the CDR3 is TGCAGTGCTAGTCCAGCGACAAAGGGGGCTTATACCTTC.

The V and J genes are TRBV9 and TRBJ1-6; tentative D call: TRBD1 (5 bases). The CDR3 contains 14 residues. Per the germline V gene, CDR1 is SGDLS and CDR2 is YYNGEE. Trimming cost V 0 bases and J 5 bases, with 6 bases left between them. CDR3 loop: CASSVEQDNSPLHF. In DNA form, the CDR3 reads TGTGCCAGCAGCGTAGAACAGGATAATTCACCCCTCCACTTT.